Each of the 18 T cell receptor beta chains below was sequenced from the same sample in a study of cytomegalovirus exposure and HLA in healthy donors. The PCR made use of 60 Vbeta and 13 Jbeta primers. Assay used: immunoSEQ multiplex PCR; TCRdb lists only in-frame clones, some missing. The sample carries 200,000 to 250,000 clones, more than 65% recorded once. Sample: PBMCs. Receptor source: a woman between 25 and 40 years old in good health and CMV-seronegative.

Only one count was recorded for this clone. V and J are TRBV7-9 and TRBJ2-5; TRBD1 matches at 9 bases. V shed 0 bases and J 5 bases; nucleotides not matched to a gene: 1. Germline lookup yields CDR1 SEHNR and CDR2 FQNEAQ (reference sequence). The CDR3 has 14 residues. CDR3 nucleotide sequence: TGTGCCAGCAGCTTAGCGACAGGGGGGGAGACCCAGTACTTC. Translated: CASSLATGGETQYF.

There are a few counts of this clone. The V and J genes are TRBV7-6 and TRBJ2-7, with 8 bases matching TRBD2. V gave up 0 bases and J gave up 4 bases; unmatched junction bases: 2. Germline CDR1 reads SGHVS; CDR2 reads FNYEAQ. The CDR3 sequence is 14 residues long. Written as DNA, the CDR3 is TGTGCCAGCAGCTTAGCTAGCGGGGTATACGAGCAGTACTTC. Translation: CASSLASGVYEQYF.

There are a few counts of this clone. The rearrangement uses TRBV10-3 and TRBJ1-1; D perhaps matches TRBD1 (6 bases). Germline CDR1 is ENHRY and CDR2 is SYGVKD. The V gene lost 6 bases and the J gene lost 1 base, with 21 bases spanning the gap. The CDR3 loop spans 17 amino acids. DNA of the CDR3: TGTGCCATCAGAGGTAGGCTTCAGGGGAATGCGAACACTGAAGCTTTCTTT. Its translation: CAIRGRLQGNANTEAFF.

The chain joins TRBV28 to TRBJ1-4; TRBD1 agrees at 7 bases. CDR1 is MDHEN and CDR2 is SYDVKM in the germline V gene. The CDR3 sequence is 14 residues long. V shed 4 bases, J shed 10 bases, and the junction held 9 bases outside the gene matches. The CDR3 bases are TGTGCCAGCAGTTCAACCCGACAGGGCGGAAAACTGTTTTTT. This codes for CASSSTRQGGKLFF.

The chain has TRBV27 and TRBJ1-1; 7 bases are a match to TRBD1. V was pared by 5 bases and J by 0 bases, with 9 bases of the junction left unmatched. CDR1 is MNHEY and CDR2 is SMNVEV in the germline V gene (reference sequence). This CDR3 comprises 16 residues. The CDR3 sequence: CASSTGRGALNTEAFF. In DNA, the CDR3 is TGTGCCAGCAGTACGGGCAGGGGGGCCTTGAACACTGAAGCTTTCTTT.

The chain joins TRBV7-3 to TRBJ2-3; D is perhaps TRBD1 (6 bases). Germline V gene data show CDR1 as SGHTA and CDR2 as FQGTGA. The CDR3 has 15 residues. V was clipped by 3 bases and J by 4 bases, with 14 bases between them. CDR3 protein: CASSLAQGGADTQYF. CDR3 DNA: TGTGCCAGCAGCTTGGCACAGGGTGGGGCAGATACGCAGTATTTT.

The chain combines TRBV6-6 with TRBJ1-1, with D possibly TRBD1 on 6 matching bases. Germline loops: CDR1 MNHNY, CDR2 SVGAGI (reference sequence). V lost 3 bases, J lost 4 bases, and 12 bases lay in between. The CDR3 spans 14 residues. CDR3 in DNA: TGTGCCAGCAGTTATTCCGGGACAAGCACTGAAGCTTTCTTT. Amino acids: CASSYSGTSTEAFF.

In DNA, the CDR3 is TGTGCCAGCAGCTTAAAGAAACGCGGGAGTTGGAATCCAGATACGCAGTATTTT. Translation: CASSLKKRGSWNPDTQYF. The J gene is TRBJ2-3, the V gene TRBV7-6; 7 bases agree with TRBD2. CDR3 size: 18 residues. With V trimmed by 2 bases and J by 4 bases, 15 bases remained unmatched. In germline, CDR1 is SGHVS, CDR2 FNYEAQ.

Remarks on this clone: A junction end diverges from the germline sequence, so it may reflect a read error. The chain joins TRBV7-7 to TRBJ2-5; 11 bases map to TRBD2. Germline-derived CDR1 and CDR2 are SSHAT and FNYEAQ (reference sequence). This CDR3 is built from 17 residues. CDR3 DNA sequence: TGTGCTAGCAGCTTAGGGCTAGCGGGAGGCCGGGGAGAGACCCAGTACTTC. Residues: CASSLGLAGGRGETQYF.

In its sample, this clone was seen once. The chain carries TRBV15 and TRBJ2-7, with D perhaps matching TRBD2 (6 bases). CDR1 and CDR2 (germline): LNHNV, YYDKDF (reference sequence). This CDR3 region has 16 residues. Between the trimmed V and J ends, which lost 5 bases and 4 bases, there was a span of 21 bases. In DNA form, the CDR3 reads TGTGCCACCAGCCCCGGGCCGGGAGCATCCCCTTACGAGCAGTACTTC. Its protein is CATSPGPGASPYEQYF.

V usage is TRBV5-1 and J usage is TRBJ2-7; 7 bases are a match to TRBD1. This CDR3 region has 15 residues. In germline, CDR1 is SGHRS, CDR2 YFSETQ. The J segment lost 4 bases and the V segment lost 0 bases, leaving 7 bases of the junction unmatched. CDR3 bases: TGCGCCAGCAGCTTGGTAGGGGGCTCCCAGTACGAGCAGTACTTC. It encodes CASSLVGGSQYEQYF.

The V and J genes are TRBV2 and TRBJ1-4; 9 bases fit TRBD1. The CDR3 has 16 residues. After removal of 0 bases from V and 11 bases from J, the junction contained 10 bases not matched to a gene. Germline V gene sequence: CDR1 SNHLY, CDR2 FYNNEI. CDR3 region: CASSEANRGLIAKLFF. The CDR3 bases are TGTGCCAGCAGTGAAGCCAACAGGGGGCTTATCGCTAAACTGTTTTTT.

The J gene is TRBJ1-2, the V gene TRBV5-4, with a possible D match to TRBD1 (5 bases). V was cut by 4 bases and J by 2 bases, with 12 bases left in between. The germline V gene has CDR1 SGHNT and CDR2 YYREEE (reference sequence). This CDR3 region has 14 residues. Here the CDR3 DNA reads TGTGCCAGCAGCACGGGGGTTGGGAACTATGGCTACACCTTC. It yields the protein CASSTGVGNYGYTF.

This clone has only a few counts. The V and J genes are TRBV27 and TRBJ1-1; 7 nucleotides align to TRBD1. Germline CDR1 reads MNHEY; CDR2 reads SMNVEV (reference sequence). The trim removed 1 base at V and 9 bases at J, leaving 8 bases unmatched. This CDR3 region has 14 residues. The CDR3 is CASSLFGTADQAFF. The CDR3 DNA reads as TGTGCCAGCAGTTTATTCGGGACAGCAGACCAAGCTTTCTTT.

This sequence joins TRBV4-1 and TRBJ1-2; a weak D match, TRBD1 (5 bases). Germline CDR1 is MGHRA and CDR2 is YSYEKL. The length of the CDR3 is 15 residues. V was pared by 3 bases and J by 4 bases, with 15 bases between. Here the CDR3 DNA reads TGCGCCAGCAGCCAGGGAGGGGCTTCCATCTATGGCTACACCTTC. Its protein product is CASSQGGASIYGYTF.

The CDR3 reads CASSLVWEFNEKLFF. In DNA form, the CDR3 reads TGTGCCAGCAGTTTAGTATGGGAGTTTAATGAAAAACTGTTTTTT. This chain connects TRBV27 to TRBJ1-4; D is unclear. V lost 2 bases to trimming and J lost 4 bases, with 11 bases between them. Looked up from germline, CDR1 is MNHEY and CDR2 is SMNVEV (reference sequence). CDR3 length equals 15 residues.

This rearrangement joins TRBV7-9 to TRBJ1-2; D remains unclear. Per the germline V gene, CDR1 is SEHNR and CDR2 is FQNEAQ (reference sequence). This CDR3 region has 16 residues. V dropped 4 bases and J dropped 1 base, with 16 bases sitting between them. The CDR3 nucleotides are TGTGCCAGCAGCTCGCCGTCCCGACGGGTTAACTATGGCTACACCTTC. Residues: CASSSPSRRVNYGYTF.

This chain connects TRBV30 to TRBJ2-2; possible D gene TRBD2, 5 bases. CDR1 is GTSNPN, CDR2 SVGIG, per germline (reference sequence). The CDR3 covers 11 residues. The V and J ends lost 5 bases and 5 bases respectively, with 6 bases between them. Here the CDR3 DNA reads TGTGCCTGGGGGAGAACCGGGGAGCTGTTTTTT. This gives the protein CAWGRTGELFF.